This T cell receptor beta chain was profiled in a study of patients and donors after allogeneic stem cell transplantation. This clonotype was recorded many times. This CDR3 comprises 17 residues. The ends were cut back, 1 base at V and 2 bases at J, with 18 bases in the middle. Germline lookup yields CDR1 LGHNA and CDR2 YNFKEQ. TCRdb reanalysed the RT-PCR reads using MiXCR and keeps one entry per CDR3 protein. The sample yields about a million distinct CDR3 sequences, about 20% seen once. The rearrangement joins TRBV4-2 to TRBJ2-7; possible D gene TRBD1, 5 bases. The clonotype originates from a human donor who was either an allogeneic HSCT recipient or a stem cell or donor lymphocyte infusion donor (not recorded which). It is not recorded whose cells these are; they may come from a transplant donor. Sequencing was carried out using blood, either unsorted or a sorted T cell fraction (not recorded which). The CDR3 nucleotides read TGTGCCAGCAGCCAAGGAAGGGCCCAGGGTAGTACCTACGAGCAGTACTTC. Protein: CASSQGRAQGSTYEQYF.